The 30 T cell receptor beta chains given below trace back to one sample, sequenced in a study of shared clonotypes between healthy human individuals. Assay: immunoSEQ multiplex PCR; the TCRdb copy retains only in-frame clones and omits some. The profile covers around 500,000 clones, with around 80% appearing a single time and about 12% taken by the ten largest. Sequenced input: PBMCs. The receptors originated from a woman between 40 and 55 years old in good health. Some clones in this sample may be carry-over from other donors' samples.

The rearrangement uses TRBV28 and TRBJ2-4; 12 positions match TRBD2. V dropped 11 bases and J dropped 5; count of bases not matched to a gene: 13. This CDR3 is 16 amino acids long. From germline, CDR1 is MDHEN and CDR2 SYDVKM. Here the CDR3 reads CAGEKHRLAGENIQYF. Written as DNA, the CDR3 is TGTGCCGGCGAAAAGCACCGACTAGCGGGAGAAAACATTCAGTACTTC.

The chain combines TRBV9 with TRBJ2-3; D gene ambiguous. In germline, CDR1 is SGDLS, CDR2 YYNGEE. This CDR3 region has 15 residues. V lost 0 bases and J 4 bases, leaving 12 bases between the germline ends. CDR3 loop: CASSVVDGYSDTQYF. The DNA for the CDR3 is TGTGCCAGCAGCGTAGTTGACGGGTACTCAGATACGCAGTATTTT.

The chain carries TRBV19 and TRBJ2-3; TRBD2 agrees at 8 bases. Per germline, CDR1 LNHDA and CDR2 SQIVND (reference sequence). With V trimmed by 5 bases and J by 3 bases, 4 bases remained unmatched. The CDR3 is made up of 14 amino acids. The CDR3 DNA reads as TGTGCCAGTAGTCCGGGAGGGCCTACAGATACGCAGTATTTT. Translating gives CASSPGGPTDTQYF. Variable domain in full (rest from reference TRBV19 and TRBJ2-3): DGGITQSPKYLFRKEGQNVTLSCEQNLNHDAMYWYRQDPGQGLRLIYYSQIVNDFQKGDIAEGYSVSREKKESFPLTVTSAQKNPTAFYLCASSPGGPTDTQYFGPGTRLTVL.

The CDR3 here is CASSGIAGTYNEQFF. The CDR3 DNA reads as TGTGCCAGCAGTGGTATAGCGGGAACCTACAATGAGCAGTTCTTC. The V gene is TRBV27, the J gene TRBJ2-1; 8 bases line up with TRBD2. The ends lost 5 bases at V and 2 bases at J; junction bases unmatched: 5. Germline V gene lookup returns CDR1 MNHEY and CDR2 SMNVEV (reference sequence). The CDR3 runs 15 residues.

This clone has just a few counts. The chain recombines TRBV2 with TRBJ2-3; no definite D call. Germline values: CDR1 SNHLY, CDR2 FYNNEI. This CDR3 has 14 residues. Trimming stripped 2 bases from V and 0 bases from J, with 6 bases between. The DNA of the CDR3 is TGTGCCAGCAGTGAAAGTTACAGCACAGATACGCAGTATTTT. Its translation: CASSESYSTDTQYF.

The V gene is TRBV5-1, the J gene TRBJ2-5; possibly TRBD2 for D (6 bases). V was cut by 6 bases and J by 1 base, with 10 bases left in between. In germline, CDR1 is SGHRS, CDR2 YFSETQ. CDR3 length: 13 residues. The CDR3 is CASNSGVQETQYF. CDR3 nucleotide sequence: TGCGCCAGCAATTCGGGGGTCCAAGAGACCCAGTACTTC.

CDR3 in DNA: TGCAGCGTTGAAGGACAGGGTTACGAGCAGTACTTC. This encodes CSVEGQGYEQYF. J is TRBJ2-7 and V is TRBV29-1, with TRBD1 identical over 7 bases. V lost 1 base to trimming and J lost 4 bases; unmatched junction nucleotides: 1. The CDR3 is made up of 12 amino acids. The germline CDR1 and CDR2 sequences are SQVTM and ANQGSEA.

To note about this clone: This likely reflects a read error, since a far larger clone is one base away. The CDR3 sequence: CASSFQTRTRNEQYF. The CDR3 DNA is TGTGCCAGCAGCTTTCAGACCAGGACTAGGAACGAGCAGTACTTC. The chain links TRBV11-2 to TRBJ2-7, with 7 bases that match TRBD2. The V segment lost 3 bases and the J segment 5 bases; nucleotides outside the gene matches: 10. The germline V gene encodes CDR1 SGHAT and CDR2 FQNNGV. The CDR3 runs 15 residues.

This clone was seen ten or more times. This chain uses TRBV29-1 with TRBJ1-2; D not certain. The CDR3 has 11 amino acids. V was clipped by 3 bases and J by 3 bases, with 5 bases between them. CDR1 SQVTM and CDR2 ANQGSEA come from the germline V gene. DNA of the CDR3: TGCAGCGTTGACACAGACTATGGCTACACCTTC. It yields the protein CSVDTDYGYTF.

The rearrangement uses TRBV5-4 and TRBJ2-1; 7 bases are a match to TRBD1. The CDR3 extends over 17 amino acids. V trimming: 0 bases; J trimming: 4 bases; junction bases outside the gene matches: 10. Germline V gene sequence: CDR1 SGHNT, CDR2 YYREEE (reference sequence). CDR3 nucleotide sequence: TGTGCCAGCAGCTTGGATACCGGGACAGCGAGTTACAATGAGCAGTTCTTC. Translation gives CASSLDTGTASYNEQFF.

About this clone itself: Additional DNA sequences in this sample encode the identical CDR3. The chain has TRBV18 and TRBJ2-3; D is possibly TRBD2 (6 bases). Germline V gene lookup returns CDR1 KGHSH and CDR2 LQKENI. Trimming cost V 0 bases and J 1 base, with 8 bases left between them. The CDR3 is 15 amino acids. CDR3 residues: CASSPPASGTDTQYF. The CDR3, as DNA: TGTGCCAGCTCACCACCGGCTAGCGGCACAGATACGCAGTATTTT.

CDR3 sequence (DNA): TGTGCCAGCAGCTTAGGCGGACAGAGGAACACTGAAGCTTTCTTT. Translated, it gives CASSLGGQRNTEAFF. The chain has TRBV11-3 and TRBJ1-1, with D possibly being TRBD1 (6 bases). The germline V gene has CDR1 SGHNT and CDR2 YENEEA. Trimming took 1 base from V and 1 from J, leaving 10 bases between them. This CDR3 has 15 residues.

The J gene is TRBJ2-3, the V gene TRBV29-1; 10 bases agree with TRBD1. The ends lost 7 bases at V and 5 bases at J; junction bases unmatched: 6. Germline V gene sequence: CDR1 SQVTM, CDR2 ANQGSEA. There are 13 residues in the CDR3. In nucleotides, the CDR3 is TGCAGCGCCTTGGACAGGGGGGTAGATACGCAGTATTTT. Residues: CSALDRGVDTQYF.

The chain uses TRBV18 and TRBJ1-2, with TRBD1 matching 7 bases. Germline values: CDR1 KGHSH, CDR2 LQKENI. This CDR3 region has 13 residues. After removal of 3 bases from V and 4 bases from J, the junction contained 2 bases not matched to a gene. CDR3 in DNA: TGTGCCAGCTCACCCGACAGGGTCTATGGCTACACCTTC. Translation gives CASSPDRVYGYTF.

The chain has TRBV13 and TRBJ2-6; unclear D gene. Germline V gives CDR1 PRHDT, CDR2 FYEKMQ (reference sequence). The CDR3 is 13 amino acids. Trimming pared 1 base from V and 4 bases from J, leaving 2 bases between. The CDR3 loop reads CASSLAGANVLTF. The CDR3 coding sequence is TGTGCCAGCAGCTTAGCAGGGGCCAACGTCCTGACTTTC. The full variable domain, in which reference TRBV13 and TRBJ2-6 provide the parts outside the CDR3, is AAGVIQSPRHLIKEKRETATLKCYPIPRHDTVYWYQQGPGQDPQFLISFYEKMQSDKGSIPDRFSAQQFSDYHSELNMSSLELGDSALYFCASSLAGANVLTFGAGSRLTVL.

CDR3 coding DNA: TGTGCCAGCAGCCCCCGTAGCGGGAGGGCCTCCGTCCATGAGCAGTTCTTC. Its translation: CASSPRSGRASVHEQFF. V gene TRBV7-9 combines with J gene TRBJ2-1; 11 positions agree with TRBD2. Looked up from germline, CDR1 is SEHNR and CDR2 is FQNEAQ (reference sequence). The trim removed 5 bases at V and 8 bases at J, leaving 14 bases unmatched. The length of the CDR3 is 17 residues.

The rearrangement links TRBV18 to TRBJ1-6; perhaps TRBD1 as D (5 bases). V gave up 1 base and J gave up 8 bases, with 12 bases separating them. The germline V gene has CDR1 KGHSH and CDR2 LQKENI. The CDR3 is made up of 15 amino acids. The CDR3 DNA sequence: TGTGCCAGCTCACCACTGGGGGTGTTGGATTCACCCCTCCACTTT. Translating it yields CASSPLGVLDSPLHF.

This chain links TRBV2 with TRBJ2-7; TRBD2 is a possible D gene (5 bases). The V gene lost 6 bases and the J gene lost 0 bases, with 21 bases spanning the gap. The CDR3 is 17 amino acids. Germline assignment: CDR1 SNHLY and CDR2 FYNNEI. The CDR3 region has the DNA TGTGCCAGCAGCCCCTTCCCTGCGCTAGCAAGCTCCTACGAGCAGTACTTC. Its translation: CASSPFPALASSYEQYF.

The chain links TRBV28 to TRBJ2-2; tentative D call: TRBD1 (5 bases). Germline V lookup: CDR1 MDHEN, CDR2 SYDVKM. This CDR3 has 17 residues. V dropped 2 bases and J dropped 5 bases, with 18 bases sitting between them. The CDR3 DNA reads as TGTGCCAGCAGTTTACCTCGGACACTATTGAGGACCGGGGAGCTGTTTTTT. This translates into CASSLPRTLLRTGELFF.

Concerning this clone itself: Other nucleotide sequences in the sample specify the same CDR3. The gene calls are TRBV5-1 and TRBJ2-1; weak D call: TRBD1 (5 bases). The germline CDR1 and CDR2 sequences are SGHRS and YFSETQ. CDR3 size: 15 residues. V dropped 0 bases and J dropped 1 base, with 8 bases sitting between them. CDR3 in amino acids: CASSLVQGSYNEQFF. Written as DNA, the CDR3 is TGCGCCAGCAGCTTGGTGCAGGGATCCTACAATGAGCAGTTCTTC.

The gene calls are TRBV7-9 and TRBJ2-1; D remains ambiguous. The CDR3 is 15 residues long. V was pared by 1 base and J by 8 bases, with 15 bases between. CDR1 is SEHNR and CDR2 is FQNEAQ in the germline V gene (reference sequence). In DNA, the CDR3 is TGTGCCAGCAGCTTAGGGTCAGGTCCTTCATATGAGCAGTTCTTC. Its protein product is CASSLGSGPSYEQFF.

The chain has TRBV4-2 and TRBJ1-3; D gene ambiguous. CDR3 length equals 15 residues. With 1 base removed from V and 4 bases from J, the gap between germline ends came to 11 bases. The germline V gene has CDR1 LGHNA and CDR2 YNFKEQ. The CDR3 sequence: CASSQGVTPGNTIYF. DNA for the CDR3: TGTGCCAGCAGCCAAGGGGTGACCCCCGGAAACACCATATATTTT.

The chain joins TRBV7-2 to TRBJ2-1; the D gene is possibly TRBD2 (5 bases). The ends were cut back, 4 bases at V and 8 bases at J, with 15 bases in the middle. The germline V gene encodes CDR1 SGHTA and CDR2 FQGNSA. The CDR3 has 14 amino acids. The CDR3 loop is CASSSEGSRDEQFF. The CDR3 nucleotides are TGTGCCAGCAGCTCCGAAGGGAGTAGGGATGAGCAGTTCTTC.

The gene calls are TRBV9 and TRBJ1-2, with D maybe TRBD1 (6 bases). The germline gives CDR1 SGDLS, CDR2 YYNGEE. CDR3 length: 14 residues. V lost 1 base and J lost 4, with 11 bases in between. The CDR3 protein is CASSVRGGGYGYTF. The CDR3 DNA is TGTGCCAGCAGCGTAAGGGGAGGGGGCTATGGCTACACCTTC. Drawing the rest from reference TRBV9 and TRBJ1-2, the complete variable domain is DSGVTQTPKHLITATGQRVTLRCSPRSGDLSVYWYQQSLDQGLQFLIQYYNGEERAKGNILERFSAQQFPDLHSELNLSSLELGDSALYFCASSVRGGGYGYTFGSGTRLTVV.

This clone has only a few counts. This sequence joins TRBV4-2 and TRBJ2-7; the D gene could be TRBD1 or TRBD2 (5 bases each). V lost 0 bases and J lost 0, with 18 bases in between. This CDR3 comprises 18 residues. CDR1 is LGHNA, CDR2 YNFKEQ, per germline. The CDR3 protein is CASSQDLGTAPHSYEQYF. The CDR3 DNA follows: TGTGCCAGCAGCCAAGATCTCGGGACGGCTCCCCACTCCTACGAGCAGTACTTC.

This chain connects TRBV28 to TRBJ2-3; TRBD2 agrees at 13 bases. This CDR3 is 18 amino acids long. Trimming removed 7 bases from V and 4 bases from J; junction bases left unmatched: 14. In germline, CDR1 is MDHEN, CDR2 SYDVKM. The DNA of the CDR3 is TGTGCCAGCACTCCAGGGACTAGCGGGACCAGGGGGCCAGATACGCAGTATTTT. Translation gives CASTPGTSGTRGPDTQYF.

The table lists this clone with a count of one. Distinct nucleotide sequences in the sample also encode this CDR3. The genes are TRBV7-9 and TRBJ2-7; possibly TRBD1 or TRBD2 for D (5 bases each). The ends were cut back, 5 bases at V and 0 bases at J, with 11 bases in the middle. The CDR3 is 14 residues long. Per the germline V gene, CDR1 is SEHNR and CDR2 is FQNEAQ (reference sequence). CDR3 amino acids: CASSGTASSYEQYF. The DNA of the CDR3 is TGTGCCAGCAGCGGGACGGCTAGCTCCTACGAGCAGTACTTC.

This chain uses TRBV6-1 with TRBJ2-7; D may be TRBD2 (6 bases). Germline CDR1 MNHNS, CDR2 SASEGT. This CDR3 comprises 14 residues. The V and J ends lost 5 bases and 4 bases respectively, with 15 bases between them. The CDR3 sequence: CASSTRVGGYEQYF. DNA of the CDR3: TGTGCCAGCAGTACCAGGGTTGGAGGGTACGAGCAGTACTTC.

This clone was observed once. The V and J genes are TRBV5-6 and TRBJ2-2; TRBD1 matches 7 bases. CDR3 length equals 16 residues. Germline trimming cut 0 bases from V and 4 bases from J; bases unmatched to any gene: 6. The germline gives CDR1 SGHDT, CDR2 YYEEEE. The CDR3 bases are TGTGCCAGCAGCTTGGTTTCGGGACAGTTCACCGGGGAGCTGTTTTTT. The encoded protein is CASSLVSGQFTGELFF.

The V gene is TRBV7-8, the J gene TRBJ2-5; D is unclear. Trimming cost V 5 bases and J 5 bases, with 12 bases left between them. This CDR3 is 13 amino acids long. Per the germline V gene, CDR1 is SGHVS and CDR2 is FQNEAQ. CDR3 DNA sequence: TGTGCCAGCAGCGTCCGGGTGCTCGAGACCCAGTACTTC. This encodes CASSVRVLETQYF.